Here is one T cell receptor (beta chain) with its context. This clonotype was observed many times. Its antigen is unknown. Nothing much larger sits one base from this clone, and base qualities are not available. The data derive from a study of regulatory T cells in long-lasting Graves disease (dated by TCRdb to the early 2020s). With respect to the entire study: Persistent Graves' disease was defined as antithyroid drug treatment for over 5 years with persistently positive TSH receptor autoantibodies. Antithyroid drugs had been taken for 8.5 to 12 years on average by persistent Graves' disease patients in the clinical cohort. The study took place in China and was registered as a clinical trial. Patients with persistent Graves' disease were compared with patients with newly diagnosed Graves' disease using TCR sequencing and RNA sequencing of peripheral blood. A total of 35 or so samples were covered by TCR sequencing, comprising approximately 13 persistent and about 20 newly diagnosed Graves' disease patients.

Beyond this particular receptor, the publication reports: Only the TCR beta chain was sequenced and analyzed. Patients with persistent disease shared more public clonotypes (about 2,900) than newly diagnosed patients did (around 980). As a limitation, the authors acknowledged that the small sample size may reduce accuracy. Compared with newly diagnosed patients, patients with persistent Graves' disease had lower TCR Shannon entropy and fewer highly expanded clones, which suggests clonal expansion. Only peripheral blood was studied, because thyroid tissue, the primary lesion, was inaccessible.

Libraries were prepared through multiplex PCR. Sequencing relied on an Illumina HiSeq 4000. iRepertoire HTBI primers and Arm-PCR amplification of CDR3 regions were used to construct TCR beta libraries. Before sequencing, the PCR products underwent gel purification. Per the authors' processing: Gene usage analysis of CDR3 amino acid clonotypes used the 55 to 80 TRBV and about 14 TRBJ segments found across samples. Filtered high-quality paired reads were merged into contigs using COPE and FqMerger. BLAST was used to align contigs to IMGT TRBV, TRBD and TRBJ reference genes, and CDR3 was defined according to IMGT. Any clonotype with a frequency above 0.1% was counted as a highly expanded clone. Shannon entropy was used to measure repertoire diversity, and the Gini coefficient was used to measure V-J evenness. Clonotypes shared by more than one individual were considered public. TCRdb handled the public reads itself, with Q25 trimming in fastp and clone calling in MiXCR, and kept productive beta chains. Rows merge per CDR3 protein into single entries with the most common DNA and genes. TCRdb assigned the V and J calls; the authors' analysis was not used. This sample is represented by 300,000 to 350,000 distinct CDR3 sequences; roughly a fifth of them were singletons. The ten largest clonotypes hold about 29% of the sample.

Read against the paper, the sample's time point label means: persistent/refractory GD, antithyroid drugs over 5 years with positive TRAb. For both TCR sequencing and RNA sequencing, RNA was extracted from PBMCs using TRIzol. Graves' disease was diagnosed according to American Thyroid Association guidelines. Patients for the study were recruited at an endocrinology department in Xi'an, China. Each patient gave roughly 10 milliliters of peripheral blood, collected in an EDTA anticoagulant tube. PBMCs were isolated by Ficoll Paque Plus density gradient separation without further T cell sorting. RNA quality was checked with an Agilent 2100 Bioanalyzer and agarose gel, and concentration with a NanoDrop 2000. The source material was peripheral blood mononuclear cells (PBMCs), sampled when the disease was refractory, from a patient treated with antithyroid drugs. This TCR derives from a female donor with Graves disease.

The bases read TGTGCCAGCAGCTTAGTCCGACAGGGGGTCTACGAGCAGTACTTC. Its coded protein is CASSLVRQGVYEQYF. The sequence links TRBV7-2 to TRBJ2-7; TRBD1 aligns with 9 central bases. Sequences SGHTA (CDR1) and FQGNSA (CDR2) are obtained from the germline V gene. The CDR3 runs 15 residues from the cysteine to the phenylalanine. Solely the CDR3 DNA is kept, with 45 bases framed from the first base. From V the trimming removes 1 base and from J it removes 3 bases, while the gene matches leave 4 bases of the junction unaccounted for.